This T cell receptor beta chain emerged from a study of blood T cell repertoires in COVID-19. For the study at large: Acute and convalescent COVID-19 specimens originated in the United States, Italy and Spain.

Using immunoSEQ multiplex PCR, the repertoire was profiled, and TCRdb retains in-frame clones only, with some absent. The table has approximately 470,000 clones, about nine tenths seen once; the top ten hold roughly 0.7%. Germline V gene sequence: CDR1 KGHDR, CDR2 SFDVKD. Trimming took 1 base from V and 4 from J, leaving 6 bases between them. CDR3 size: 13 residues. Symptom resolution, clearance, or two negative PCRs marked donors in Cohort 3 as recovered. The origin of this receptor is a woman in her late teens or twenties who had recovered from COVID-19. This chain joins TRBV24-1 and TRBJ1-1; D remains unclear. Sequenced material: PBMCs or T cells enriched from blood (not recorded which). CDR3 sequence (DNA): TGTGCCACCAGTGATTTTCGGGGCACTGAAGCTTTCTTT. It yields the protein CATSDFRGTEAFF.